A single sample gave rise to the 28 T cell receptor beta chains below, sequenced in a study of OX40 agonist ivuxolimab in advanced cancers. TCRdb keeps only in-frame clones here, not all; method: immunoSEQ multiplex PCR. The sample holds about 62,000 clones; 85% are singletons and the top ten take over 3.5%. Sample: CD4+ or CD8+ T cells sorted from blood, taken in a trial of the OX40 agonist ivuxolimab. The receptors here all came from an adult with an advanced solid tumor such as melanoma, head and neck, liver or kidney cancer.

The genes are TRBV5-8 and TRBJ2-7; a weak D match, TRBD2 (6 bases). Trimming cost V 1 base and J 2 bases, with 16 bases left between them. In germline, CDR1 is SGHTS, CDR2 YDEGEE. The CDR3 contains 16 residues. The CDR3 DNA follows: TGTGCCAGCAGCTTGTCGGATTTCGGGGGTGCCTACGAGCAGTACTTC. Translating gives CASSLSDFGGAYEQYF.

This chain links TRBV11-2 with TRBJ2-1, with 9 bases matching TRBD1. Germline V gene data show CDR1 as SGHAT and CDR2 as FQNNGV. After removal of 5 bases from V and 3 bases from J, the junction contained 8 bases not matched to a gene. This CDR3 contains 16 residues. CDR3 loop: CASSIGTGSNYNEQFF. The CDR3 bases are TGTGCCAGCAGCATAGGGACAGGGTCCAACTACAATGAGCAGTTCTTC.

This clone came up once. The chain uses TRBV4-2 and TRBJ2-5; D uncertain. The CDR3 is made up of 15 amino acids. Between the trimmed V and J ends, which lost 0 bases and 2 bases, there was a span of 10 bases. Germline CDR1 LGHNA, CDR2 YNFKEQ. The chain's CDR3 is CASSQDGQAQETQYF. CDR3 nucleotides: TGTGCCAGCAGCCAAGATGGGCAGGCTCAAGAGACCCAGTACTTC.

The V and J genes are TRBV18 and TRBJ1-5; 8 bases are shared with TRBD1. This CDR3 is 15 amino acids long. Trimming cost V 6 bases and J 4 bases; bases outside gene matches: 8. CDR1 and CDR2 from the germline V gene are KGHSH and LQKENI. The CDR3 DNA reads TGTGCCAGCTCCGAGGACAGGGTGAGAAATCAGCCCCAGCATTTT. As protein: CASSEDRVRNQPQHF.

This clone showed up just once. The chain carries TRBV5-6 and TRBJ2-7, with D unclear. Germline CDR1 and CDR2: SGHDT and YYEEEE. This CDR3 is built from 15 residues. Between the trimmed V and J ends, which lost 0 bases and 6 bases, there was a span of 16 bases. The CDR3 bases are TGTGCCAGCAGCTTGGCCGGTGGTGTATCTCTCGAGCAGTACTTC. Translated, it gives CASSLAGGVSLEQYF.

This chain connects TRBV19 to TRBJ2-3; TRBD1 matches at 10 bases. V gave up 5 bases and J gave up 3 bases; unmatched junction bases: 5. The CDR3 has 15 residues. The germline V gene encodes CDR1 LNHDA and CDR2 SQIVND (reference sequence). The CDR3 nucleotides read TGTGCCAGTAGTCGGACAGGGGGTAGGACAGATACGCAGTATTTT. Protein sequence: CASSRTGGRTDTQYF. The entire variable domain, with the rest obtained from reference TRBV19 and TRBJ2-3, is as follows: DGGITQSPKYLFRKEGQNVTLSCEQNLNHDAMYWYRQDPGQGLRLIYYSQIVNDFQKGDIAEGYSVSREKKESFPLTVTSAQKNPTAFYLCASSRTGGRTDTQYFGPGTRLTVL.

V and J are TRBV10-3 and TRBJ2-5; 7 nucleotides agree with TRBD1. Germline-derived CDR1 and CDR2 are ENHRY and SYGVKD. V shed 0 bases, J shed 1 base, and the junction held 5 bases outside the gene matches. The CDR3 covers 16 residues. CDR3 sequence reads: CAISESSAGGQETQYF. CDR3 coding DNA: TGTGCCATCAGTGAGTCATCGGCAGGGGGCCAAGAGACCCAGTACTTC.

This chain joins TRBV25-1 and TRBJ1-2, with unresolved D. This CDR3 has 13 amino acids. Per the germline V gene, CDR1 is MGHDK and CDR2 is SYGVNS. V lost 6 bases and J lost 4, with 12 bases in between. In nucleotides, the CDR3 is TGTGCCAGCAGCGCCGGGTCCGTCTATGGCTACACCTTC. Translated, it gives CASSAGSVYGYTF.

This rearrangement joins TRBV4-1 to TRBJ1-5; TRBD1 agrees at 7 bases. The germline V gene has CDR1 MGHRA and CDR2 YSYEKL. The J segment lost 3 bases and the V segment lost 4 bases, leaving 9 bases of the junction unmatched. CDR3 length equals 16 residues. CDR3 sequence reads: CASSPLGGGLNQPQHF. The DNA for the CDR3 is TGCGCCAGCAGCCCCCTGGGAGGGGGCCTCAATCAGCCCCAGCATTTT.

Here the CDR3 DNA reads TGTGCCACCAGCAGAGATGCGGGGTACCGAGAGACCCAGTACTTC. The encoded protein is CATSRDAGYRETQYF. The J gene is TRBJ2-5, the V gene TRBV15; D might be TRBD2 (6 bases). The CDR3 spans 15 residues. CDR1 LNHNV and CDR2 YYDKDF come from the germline V gene (reference sequence). V was pared by 0 bases and J by 4 bases, with 12 bases between.

This rearrangement joins TRBV7-3 to TRBJ1-6; TRBD1 might be the D (5 bases). CDR3 length equals 13 residues. V was trimmed by 5 bases and J by 8 bases, leaving 10 bases between them. CDR1 is SGHTA, CDR2 FQGTGA, per germline. In nucleotides, the CDR3 is TGTGCCAGCAGCAAGGGGAAGGATTCACCCCTCCACTTT. The encoded protein is CASSKGKDSPLHF.

The rearrangement links TRBV2 to TRBJ2-5; TRBD1 is a possible D gene (5 bases). Trimming left V 1 base short and J 11 bases short, with 11 bases between. CDR3 length equals 12 residues. CDR1 is SNHLY and CDR2 is FYNNEI in the germline V gene. The CDR3 sequence: CASSEVGPEQYF. The CDR3 DNA follows: TGTGCCAGCAGTGAAGTGGGGCCGGAGCAGTACTTC.

Here the CDR3 DNA reads TGTGCCAGCAGTAAACTAGTCCTCACAGATACGCAGTATTTT. Translation gives CASSKLVLTDTQYF. V usage is TRBV27 and J usage is TRBJ2-3; D is perhaps TRBD2 (5 bases). In germline, CDR1 is MNHEY, CDR2 SMNVEV (reference sequence). V was shortened by 5 bases and J by 2 bases, with 11 bases between the two germline ends. This CDR3 has 14 residues.

Concerning this clone: The junction does not match germline at one end; this may be a read error. The rearrangement links TRBV7-7 to TRBJ2-1; tentative D call: TRBD2 (6 bases). Germline CDR1 SSHAT, CDR2 FNYEAQ (reference sequence). This CDR3 is 14 amino acids long. CDR3 amino acids: CASSLAEGYNEQFF. CDR3 in DNA: TGTGCTAGCAGCTTAGCGGAGGGGTACAATGAGCAGTTCTTC.

CDR3 sequence: CASRDGQGVNEQYF. The CDR3 DNA sequence: TGTGCCAGTAGGGATGGACAGGGGGTGAACGAGCAGTACTTC. The rearrangement links TRBV19 to TRBJ2-7, with 10 bases lining up with TRBD1. This CDR3 comprises 14 residues. J was trimmed by 5 bases and V by 6 bases; bases with no gene match: 7. Germline values: CDR1 LNHDA, CDR2 SQIVND (reference sequence).

This sequence joins TRBV11-2 and TRBJ2-7, with D perhaps TRBD2 (7 bases). This CDR3 region has 15 residues. V dropped 1 base and J dropped 3 bases, with 13 bases sitting between them. Germline CDR1 and CDR2: SGHAT and FQNNGV. Here the CDR3 reads CASSLGGGGSYEQYF. CDR3 coding DNA: TGTGCCAGCAGCTTAGGTGGGGGGGGCAGCTACGAGCAGTACTTC.

The chain combines TRBV6-1 with TRBJ1-1; D gene ambiguous. Per the germline V gene, CDR1 is MNHNS and CDR2 is SASEGT. Between the trimmed V and J ends, which lost 2 bases and 5 bases, there was a span of 9 bases. The CDR3 runs to 13 residues. In DNA, the CDR3 is TGTGCCAGCAGTGAATTAGCGGGGACTGAAGCTTTCTTT. This translates into CASSELAGTEAFF.

The J gene is TRBJ2-1, the V gene TRBV27; 9 bases agree with TRBD1. The CDR3 has 15 amino acids. Germline CDR1 MNHEY, CDR2 SMNVEV (reference sequence). Trimming removed 2 bases from V and 6 bases from J; junction bases left unmatched: 5. For the CDR3, the DNA is TGTGCCAGCAGTTTAATGGCGGGACAGGGCAATGAGCAGTTCTTC. It is translated as CASSLMAGQGNEQFF.

The chain has TRBV7-2 and TRBJ2-7; D is ambiguous. Per the germline V gene, CDR1 is SGHTA and CDR2 is FQGNSA. This CDR3 has 12 residues. V dropped 4 bases and J dropped 6 bases, with 10 bases sitting between them. The CDR3 here is CASSSRMSEQYF. The CDR3 DNA reads TGTGCCAGCAGCTCCCGTATGAGCGAGCAGTACTTC.

J is TRBJ2-5 and V is TRBV7-6; TRBD2 matches 10 bases. After removal of 4 bases from V and 0 bases from J, the junction contained 11 bases not matched to a gene. Germline V lookup: CDR1 SGHVS, CDR2 FNYEAQ. The CDR3 loop spans 18 amino acids. CDR3 amino acids: CASSSQLAGAGYQETQYF. In DNA form, the CDR3 reads TGTGCCAGCAGCTCACAGCTAGCGGGGGCAGGGTACCAAGAGACCCAGTACTTC.

The chain combines TRBV9 with TRBJ1-6; D ambiguous. The V gene lost 4 bases and the J gene lost 10 bases, with 9 bases spanning the gap. CDR3 length equals 12 residues. The V gene's germline CDR1 is SGDLS and CDR2 YYNGEE. The CDR3 protein is CASSRVDSPLHF. The DNA for the CDR3 is TGTGCCAGCAGCAGGGTAGACTCACCCCTCCACTTT.

This chain joins TRBV5-1 and TRBJ2-3; 10 positions match TRBD2. Germline V CDR1 and CDR2: SGHRS, YFSETQ. V lost 0 bases to trimming and J lost 3 bases; unmatched junction nucleotides: 4. This CDR3 is built from 16 residues. The DNA for the CDR3 is TGCGCCAGCAGCTTGGAGCTAGCGGGAGTTACAGATACGCAGTATTTT. It yields the protein CASSLELAGVTDTQYF.

This chain joins TRBV9 and TRBJ2-5; TRBD1 aligns across 9 bases. The J call is doubtful: the DNA matches TRBJ2-7 better. Germline V lookup: CDR1 SGDLS, CDR2 YYNGEE. The CDR3 sequence is 14 residues long. This CDR3 is CASSAGTGIGEQYF. CDR3 bases: TGTGCCAGCAGCGCCGGGACAGGGATCGGCGAGCAGTACTTC.

This sequence joins TRBV5-1 and TRBJ2-5, with a tentative D call TRBD1 (6 bases). CDR1 is SGHRS, CDR2 YFSETQ, per germline. V lost 1 base to trimming and J lost 11 bases, with 15 bases between them. The CDR3 totals 13 residues. The CDR3 DNA reads TGCGCCAGCAGCTTGACAGGGCCAACGGAGCAGTACTTC. Translating it yields CASSLTGPTEQYF.

This clone was seen only a few times. J is TRBJ2-5 and V is TRBV7-6; 9 nucleotides agree with TRBD1. CDR3 length: 17 amino acids. The junction had 15 bases not matched to a gene; V was cut back by 5 bases and J by 5 bases. Germline CDR1 is SGHVS and CDR2 is FNYEAQ. CDR3 amino acids: CASSPGTGQGYRETQYF. In DNA, the CDR3 is TGTGCCAGCAGCCCAGGGACAGGGCAAGGGTATAGGGAGACCCAGTACTTC.

The chain is built from TRBV28 and TRBJ1-1; no reliable D call. Germline CDR1 reads MDHEN; CDR2 reads SYDVKM. The CDR3 spans 15 residues. Trimming removed 3 bases at V and 3 bases at J, with 14 bases between. This CDR3 is CASSLSPGSDTEAFF. CDR3 DNA sequence: TGTGCCAGCAGTTTGTCCCCTGGAAGTGACACTGAAGCTTTCTTT.

About this clone: The sample holds other DNA sequences that translate to the same CDR3. V gene TRBV18 combines with J gene TRBJ1-1, with a tentative D call TRBD1 (5 bases). The CDR3 is made up of 14 amino acids. The V gene lost 0 bases and the J gene lost 1 base, with 6 bases spanning the gap. Per the germline V gene, CDR1 is KGHSH and CDR2 is LQKENI. CDR3: CASSPPGGNTEAFF. The CDR3 nucleotides are TGTGCCAGCTCACCACCGGGGGGGAACACTGAAGCTTTCTTT.

This chain uses TRBV9 with TRBJ2-2, with 11 bases fitting TRBD2. The CDR3 has 15 amino acids. Germline-derived CDR1 and CDR2 are SGDLS and YYNGEE. The ends lost 3 bases at V and 13 bases at J; junction bases unmatched: 11. The CDR3 DNA is TGTGCCAGCAGCGCGGCTAGCGGGAGGCCTCGACGGCTGTTTTTT. Translated: CASSAASGRPRRLFF.